The 12 T cell receptor beta chains reported below all come from one sample, sequenced in a study of blood T cell repertoires in COVID-19. Libraries were prepared by immunoSEQ multiplex PCR; TCRdb keeps only in-frame clonotypes and omits some of them. The sample consists of 150,000 to 200,000 clones, 75% to 90% of them appearing once. The sample was peripheral blood. The receptors shown here come from a man in his fifties or sixties with acute or convalescent COVID-19.

V is TRBV6-6 and J is TRBJ1-2; D unclear. Germline V gene sequence: CDR1 MNHNY, CDR2 SVGAGI (reference sequence). Deletions cut 0 bases from V and 6 bases from J, with 8 bases between. The CDR3 runs to 13 residues. The CDR3 loop reads CASSYSNGDGYTF. CDR3 sequence (DNA): TGTGCCAGCAGTTACTCGAACGGGGATGGCTACACCTTC.

The J gene is TRBJ1-1, the V gene TRBV6-5, with D perhaps TRBD1 (6 bases). This CDR3 has 14 residues. With 10 bases removed from V and 0 bases from J, the gap between germline ends came to 15 bases. Looked up from germline, CDR1 is MNHEY and CDR2 is SVGAGI. The CDR3: CATRKGQLNTEAFF. DNA for the CDR3: TGTGCCACCCGAAAAGGACAGCTGAACACTGAAGCTTTCTTT.

This clone was counted between two and nine times. The genes are TRBV10-3 and TRBJ1-3; D gene unclear. The CDR3 loop spans 15 amino acids. The germline V and J ends were trimmed by 5 bases and 1 base, with 12 bases remaining between them. CDR1 ENHRY and CDR2 SYGVKD come from the germline V gene. CDR3 residues: CAISFTGISGNTIYF. The CDR3 coding sequence is TGTGCCATCAGTTTTACGGGGATATCTGGAAACACCATATATTTT.

This clone was recorded a few times. The genes are TRBV7-9 and TRBJ1-4, with 8 positions matching TRBD1. After removal of 2 bases from V and 0 bases from J, the junction contained 2 bases not matched to a gene. CDR3 length: 16 amino acids. In germline, CDR1 is SEHNR, CDR2 FQNEAQ (reference sequence). The DNA of the CDR3 is TGTGCCAGCAGCTTAAGACAGGGGACAACTAATGAAAAACTGTTTTTT. Residues: CASSLRQGTTNEKLFF. The full variable domain, its missing parts supplied by reference TRBV7-9 and TRBJ1-4, is DTGVSQNPRHKITKRGQNVTFRCDPISEHNRLYWYRQTLGQGPEFLTYFQNEAQLEKSRLLSDRFSAERPKGSFSTLEIQRTEQGDSAMYLCASSLRQGTTNEKLFFGSGTQLSVL.

The rearrangement uses TRBV2 and TRBJ2-2; D is possibly TRBD2 (6 bases). This CDR3 has 14 residues. V was pared by 4 bases and J by 5 bases, with 11 bases between. Per germline, CDR1 SNHLY and CDR2 FYNNEI. The CDR3 DNA follows: TGTGCCAGCAGTGCGGGAGCTATGACCGGGGAGCTGTTTTTT. Translation: CASSAGAMTGELFF.

CDR3 sequence (DNA): TGTGCCAGCAGTTACGTACAGGGATATGACAATGAGCAGTTCTTC. Translated: CASSYVQGYDNEQFF. The chain links TRBV6-5 to TRBJ2-1; weak D call: TRBD1 (6 bases). Germline assignment: CDR1 MNHEY and CDR2 SVGAGI. The CDR3 contains 15 residues. V lost 2 bases, J lost 5 bases, and 13 bases lay in between.

This sequence joins TRBV5-6 and TRBJ2-7, with a possible D match to TRBD2 (5 bases). Trimming shortened V by 4 bases and J by 7 bases, and 12 bases separated the two germline ends. CDR3 length equals 12 residues. CDR1 is SGHDT, CDR2 YYEEEE, per germline. The CDR3 loop is CASSIREGEQYF. In DNA, the CDR3 is TGTGCCAGCAGCATCCGAGAGGGAGAGCAGTACTTC.

The genes are TRBV27 and TRBJ1-1, with TRBD1 identical over 11 bases. V was pared by 4 bases and J by 9 bases, with 4 bases of the junction left unmatched. The length of the CDR3 is 13 residues. The V gene's germline CDR1 is MNHEY and CDR2 SMNVEV (reference sequence). The CDR3 here is CASSWDRGFQAFF. The CDR3, as DNA: TGTGCCAGCAGTTGGGACAGGGGGTTTCAAGCTTTCTTT.

Turning to this clone: The sample contains more than one DNA sequence encoding this CDR3. CDR3 loop: CASSVARGGTEAFF. The CDR3 region has the DNA TGTGCCAGCAGCGTAGCGAGGGGAGGGACTGAAGCTTTCTTT. This chain links TRBV9 with TRBJ1-1, with D possibly being TRBD1 (5 bases). There are 14 residues in the CDR3. Deletions cut 0 bases from V and 5 bases from J, with 11 bases between. Germline lookup yields CDR1 SGDLS and CDR2 YYNGEE.

The chain's CDR3 is CASSLGQGLATEAFF. CDR3 coding DNA: TGTGCCAGCAGCTTAGGACAGGGTTTGGCCACTGAAGCTTTCTTT. The rearrangement joins TRBV11-2 to TRBJ1-1; 7 positions agree with TRBD1. CDR1 is SGHAT and CDR2 is FQNNGV in the germline V gene. The ends lost 1 base at V and 4 bases at J; junction bases unmatched: 6. The CDR3 has 15 residues.

Written as DNA, the CDR3 is TGTGCCAGCAGCCAAGAATTCAGCGGACCCTACAATGAGCAGTTCTTC. Translation: CASSQEFSGPYNEQFF. This chain connects TRBV3-1 (or the pseudogene TRBV3-2) to TRBJ2-1; perhaps TRBD2 as D (5 bases). The CDR3 covers 16 residues. The germline V gene encodes CDR1 LGHDT and CDR2 YNNKEL (reference sequence). Trimming left V 0 bases short and J 2 bases short, with 11 bases between.

This chain joins TRBV5-1 and TRBJ2-2, with 10 bases that match TRBD2. The CDR3 covers 16 residues. V lost 0 bases and J lost 6; bases outside the gene matches: 5. Germline V gene lookup returns CDR1 SGHRS and CDR2 YFSETQ. CDR3 region: CASSLDPAGGAGELFF. CDR3 bases: TGCGCCAGCAGCTTGGACCCAGCGGGAGGGGCCGGGGAGCTGTTTTTT.